A selection of T cell receptor beta chains follows, all from one sample in a study of cytomegalovirus exposure and HLA in healthy donors. Repertoires were generated with immunoSEQ multiplex PCR, while TCRdb's copy carries only in-frame clones and drops some. This table has over 75,000 clones, 60% to 80% appearing once. The sequenced sample was PBMCs. The receptors shown here come from a female donor in good health and CMV-seronegative. Both conserved end residues are part of each CDR3. The order of the fields is D gene, V gene, J gene, clone size, CDR3 protein, CDR3 DNA. A D gene is named only where the DNA matches it firmly. Not every row has a clone size; where given, it reads once, few, many or a size class.

TRBD1	TRBV19	TRBJ1-2	NA	CASRKTGDYGYTF	TGTGCCAGTAGGAAGACAGGGGACTATGGCTACACCTTC
NA	TRBV28	TRBJ2-2	NA	CASRTQGYTGELFF	TGTGCCAGCAGAACACAGGGATACACCGGGGAGCTGTTTTTT
TRBD1	TRBV7-2	TRBJ1-1	NA	CASSPTGQGTLNTEAFF	TGTGCCAGCAGCCCTACTGGACAGGGAACCTTGAACACTGAAGCTTTCTTT
NA	TRBV6-1	TRBJ1-1	few	CASSERGRNTEAFF	TGTGCCAGCAGTGAGAGGGGGAGGAACACTGAAGCTTTCTTT
TRBD2	TRBV9	TRBJ2-1	NA	CASSFQGREGSEQFF	TGTGCCAGCAGCTTCCAGGGGCGGGAGGGTAGTGAGCAGTTCTTC
NA	TRBV15	TRBJ2-5	NA	CATSRSRREETQYF	TGTGCCACCAGCCGCTCCAGGCGGGAAGAGACCCAGTACTTC
NA	TRBV29-1	TRBJ1-1	NA	CSVVDNAAFF	TGCAGCGTTGTGGACAACGCAGCTTTCTTT
NA	TRBV5-1	TRBJ1-1	NA	CASSLRPGGSDTEAFF	TGCGCCAGCAGCCTCCGTCCGGGGGGGTCCGACACTGAAGCTTTCTTT
TRBD1	TRBV29-1	TRBJ2-1	NA	CSVEGTGSYNEQFF	TGCAGCGTTGAGGGGACAGGCTCCTACAATGAGCAGTTCTTC
TRBD1	TRBV5-1	TRBJ2-1	few	CASSGGQGAYNEQFF	TGCGCCAGCAGCGGAGGACAGGGGGCCTACAATGAGCAGTTCTTC
NA	TRBV27	TRBJ1-5	NA	CASSSITGFYQPQHF	TGTGCCAGCAGTTCCATTACAGGGTTCTATCAGCCCCAGCATTTT
TRBD2	TRBV5-4	TRBJ2-3	NA	CASTLTSSSDTQYF	TGTGCCAGCACCCTGACTAGCTCGTCAGATACGCAGTATTTT
NA	TRBV14	TRBJ1-5	NA	CASSQASPRYNQPQHF	TGTGCCAGCAGCCAAGCCTCCCCGAGGTACAATCAGCCCCAGCATTTT
TRBD1	TRBV28	TRBJ1-2	few	CASTLQGNYGYTF	TGTGCCAGCACGCTACAGGGGAACTATGGCTACACCTTC
TRBD1	TRBV6-6	TRBJ1-2	once	CASSYSGTGLNYGYTF	TGTGCCAGCAGTTACTCCGGGACAGGGTTAAACTATGGCTACACCTTC
NA	TRBV5-1	TRBJ2-7	NA	CASSLRTGTHYEQYF	TGCGCCAGCAGCCTGAGGACCGGGACTCACTACGAGCAGTACTTC
TRBD1	TRBV7-2	TRBJ1-6	NA	CASSLGGDRGNSPLHF	TGTGCCAGCAGCTTAGGGGGGGACAGGGGAAATTCACCCCTCCACTTT
NA	TRBV28	TRBJ1-4	NA	CASRMGRVREKLFF	TGTGCCAGCAGAATGGGCAGGGTTAGGGAAAAACTGTTTTTT
TRBD2	TRBV9	TRBJ2-6	NA	CASSGGVAGRFSGANVLTF	TGTGCCAGCAGCGGGGGGGTGGCCGGGAGGTTCTCCGGGGCCAACGTCCTGACTTTC
NA	TRBV28	TRBJ2-5	NA	CASHRGAEETQYF	TGTGCCAGCCACCGGGGGGCGGAAGAGACCCAGTACTTC
TRBD1	TRBV6-6	TRBJ1-1	NA	CASSQIQGRNTEAFF	TGTGCCAGCAGTCAAATACAGGGGAGGAACACTGAAGCTTTCTTT
TRBD1	TRBV5-1	TRBJ2-2	once	CASSIRGPGELFF	TGCGCCAGCAGCATCAGGGGGCCCGGGGAGCTGTTTTTT
TRBD2	TRBV10-3	TRBJ2-3	NA	CAISAQTSGSADTQYF	TGTGCCATCAGTGCCCAGACTAGCGGGAGTGCAGATACGCAGTATTTT
TRBD2	TRBV19	TRBJ2-7	NA	CASSPGLAAASYEQYF	TGTGCCAGTAGTCCAGGACTAGCGGCGGCTTCCTACGAGCAGTACTTC
TRBD1	TRBV5-1	TRBJ2-5	NA	CASSLLTGEETQYF	TGCGCCAGCAGCTTGTTGACAGGGGAAGAGACCCAGTACTTC
TRBD1	TRBV7-3	TRBJ1-1	NA	CASSLWPGQGTTEAFF	TGTGCCAGCAGCTTATGGCCGGGACAGGGGACAACTGAAGCTTTCTTT
TRBD1	TRBV7-2	TRBJ1-1	once	CASSLLTGGVTEAFF	TGTGCCAGCAGTCTTCTGACAGGGGGAGTCACTGAAGCTTTCTTT
NA	TRBV18	TRBJ1-1	NA	CASSPGQIYTEAFF	TGTGCCAGCTCACCCGGACAAATCTACACTGAAGCTTTCTTT
NA	TRBV11-2	TRBJ1-2	once	CASSLDYRGYTF	TGTGCCAGCAGCTTAGATTATCGTGGCTACACCTTC
NA	TRBV7-9	TRBJ2-2	once	CASSLNSNTGELFF	TGTGCCAGCAGCTTAAACAGCAACACCGGGGAGCTGTTTTTT
NA	TRBV27	TRBJ2-3	once	CASSSPETDTQYF	TGTGCCAGCAGTTCTCCAGAAACAGATACGCAGTATTTT
NA	TRBV20-1	TRBJ2-3	NA	CSAAGRVTQYF	TGCAGTGCCGCGGGACGAGTTACGCAGTATTTT
TRBD2	TRBV2	TRBJ2-7	NA	CASTGTSGRSGLYEQYF	TGTGCCAGCACGGGGACTAGCGGGAGGTCGGGTCTCTACGAGCAGTACTTC
TRBD1	TRBV27	TRBJ1-1	NA	CASSYLGQGYDTEAFF	TGTGCCAGCAGTTATCTGGGACAGGGGTATGACACTGAAGCTTTCTTT
TRBD1	TRBV19	TRBJ2-5	NA	CASSTGGYQGTQYF	TGTGCCAGTAGCACAGGGGGCTACCAAGGGACCCAGTACTTC
NA	TRBV2	TRBJ1-1	few	CASSDQGNTEAFF	TGTGCCAGCAGTGACCAGGGGAACACTGAAGCTTTCTTT
NA	TRBV5-1	TRBJ1-5	NA	CASSLGSGNQPQHF	TGCGCCAGCAGCTTGGGTTCAGGCAACCAGCCCCAGCATTTT
NA	TRBV11-2	TRBJ1-1	NA	CASSLEGRGTEAFF	TGTGCCAGCAGCTTAGAGGGCCGGGGGACTGAAGCTTTCTTT
NA	TRBV4-3	TRBJ2-5	few	CASSPRPTGEETQYF	TGCGCCAGCAGCCCACGGCCTACAGGAGAAGAGACCCAGTACTTC
NA	TRBV6-1	TRBJ2-7	NA	CASSEGQVLSYEQYF	TGTGCCAGCAGTGAAGGACAGGTCCTCTCCTACGAGCAGTACTTC
NA	TRBV6-5	TRBJ2-1	NA	CATKIPSEQFF	TGTGCCACTAAGATCCCTAGTGAGCAGTTCTTC
NA	TRBV6-5	TRBJ2-1	NA	CASSYSRYEQFF	TGTGCCAGCAGTTACTCCCGGTACGAGCAGTTCTTC
TRBD1	TRBV15	TRBJ2-1	NA	CATSRRRWTGDEQFF	TGTGCCACCAGCAGACGTCGCTGGACAGGGGATGAGCAGTTCTTC
NA	TRBV30	TRBJ1-3	NA	CAWTPWQGNTIYF	TGTGCCTGGACCCCCTGGCAGGGAAACACCATATATTTT